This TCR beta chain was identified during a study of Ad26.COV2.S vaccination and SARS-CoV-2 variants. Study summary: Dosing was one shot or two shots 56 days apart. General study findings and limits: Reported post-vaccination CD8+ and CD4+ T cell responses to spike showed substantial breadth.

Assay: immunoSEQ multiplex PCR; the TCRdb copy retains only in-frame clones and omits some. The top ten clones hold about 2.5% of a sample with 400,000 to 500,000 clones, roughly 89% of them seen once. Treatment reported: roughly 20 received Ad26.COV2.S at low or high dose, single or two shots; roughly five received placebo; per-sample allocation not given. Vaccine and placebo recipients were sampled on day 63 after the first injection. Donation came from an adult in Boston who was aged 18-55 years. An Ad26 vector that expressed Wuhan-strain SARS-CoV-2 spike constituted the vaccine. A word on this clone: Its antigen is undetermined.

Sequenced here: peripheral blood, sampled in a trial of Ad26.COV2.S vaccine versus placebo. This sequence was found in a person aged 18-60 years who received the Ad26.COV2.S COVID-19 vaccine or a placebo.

The CDR3 loop reads CASSHVNSPLHF. The CDR3 DNA reads as TGCGCCAGCAGCCACGTTAATTCACCCCTCCACTTT. The rearrangement links TRBV4-3 to TRBJ1-6; D is uncertain. The CDR3 runs 12 residues. The ends were cut back, 3 bases at V and 6 bases at J, with 3 bases in the middle. CDR1 is LGHNA, CDR2 YSLEER, per germline.